These T cell receptor beta chains were read from a single sample in a study of T cell responses to AZD1222 COVID-19 vaccine. The protocol was immunoSEQ multiplex PCR, while the TCRdb copy is restricted to in-frame clones and leaves out a portion. The profile shows around 100,000 clones, around 90% of them singletons. The specimen comprised peripheral blood, sampled on day 0 of AZD1222 vaccination. The receptors stem from an adult in good health. Both conserved end residues are part of each CDR3. Fields, in order: CDR3 protein, CDR3 DNA, D gene, clone size, V gene, J gene. A D gene is named only where the DNA matches it firmly. For some rows the clone size is stated as once, few or many, or as a class when expanded; others skip it.

CDR3 protein: CASSQDLGQGLRYEQYF
CDR3 DNA: TGTGCCAGCAGCCAAGATTTGGGGCAGGGATTACGCTACGAGCAGTACTTC
D gene: .
clone size: .
V gene: TRBV14
J gene: TRBJ2-7

CDR3 protein: CASSWTLGAGGAQNEKLFF
CDR3 DNA: TGTGCCAGCAGTTGGACCCTTGGGGCAGGGGGCGCCCAGAATGAAAAACTGTTTTTT
D gene: TRBD1
clone size: .
V gene: TRBV28
J gene: TRBJ1-4

CDR3 protein: CASGGRGNQPQHF
CDR3 DNA: TGTGCCAGCGGGGGAAGAGGCAATCAGCCCCAGCATTTT
D gene: .
clone size: .
V gene: TRBV25-1
J gene: TRBJ1-5

CDR3 protein: CASSLHGTANHNEQFF
CDR3 DNA: TGTGCCAGCAGTTTGCACGGGACAGCCAACCACAATGAGCAGTTCTTC
D gene: TRBD1
clone size: .
V gene: TRBV2
J gene: TRBJ2-1

CDR3 protein: CASRVSGQLSGNTIYF
CDR3 DNA: TGTGCCAGCAGGGTCTCGGGACAGCTCTCTGGAAACACCATATATTTT
D gene: TRBD1
clone size: .
V gene: TRBV28
J gene: TRBJ1-3

CDR3 protein: CASSDSFDNAVEQYF
CDR3 DNA: TGTGCCAGCAGTGACTCCTTCGATAACGCCGTCGAGCAGTACTTC
D gene: .
clone size: few
V gene: TRBV6-4
J gene: TRBJ2-7

CDR3 protein: CASSPTSGSLHEQYF
CDR3 DNA: TGTGCCAGTAGCCCTACTAGCGGGAGTCTCCACGAGCAGTACTTC
D gene: TRBD2
clone size: .
V gene: TRBV19
J gene: TRBJ2-7

CDR3 protein: CATSRERGGNNEQFF
CDR3 DNA: TGTGCCACCAGCAGAGAACGGGGTGGAAACAATGAGCAGTTCTTC
D gene: .
clone size: .
V gene: TRBV15
J gene: TRBJ2-1

CDR3 protein: CASSQGSSSYNEQFF
CDR3 DNA: TGTGCCAGCAGCCAAGGCAGTAGCTCCTACAATGAGCAGTTCTTC
D gene: .
clone size: .
V gene: TRBV4-2
J gene: TRBJ2-1

CDR3 protein: CASSTVGGTQPQHF
CDR3 DNA: TGTGCCAGCAGTACAGTGGGGGGTACACAGCCCCAGCATTTT
D gene: .
clone size: .
V gene: TRBV6-5
J gene: TRBJ1-5

CDR3 protein: CASSRRPGYIDEDYGYTF
CDR3 DNA: TGTGCCAGTAGTAGGCGTCCGGGATACATCGACGAAGACTATGGCTACACCTTC
D gene: .
clone size: .
V gene: TRBV19
J gene: TRBJ1-2

CDR3 protein: CASRPPGIAGGHEQYF
CDR3 DNA: TGCGCCAGCCGCCCGCCGGGGATAGCGGGAGGTCACGAGCAGTACTTC
D gene: TRBD2
clone size: .
V gene: TRBV5-1
J gene: TRBJ2-7

CDR3 protein: CASSTTENTEAFF
CDR3 DNA: TGTGCCAGCAGCACGACAGAGAACACTGAAGCTTTCTTT
D gene: .
clone size: .
V gene: TRBV5-6
J gene: TRBJ1-1

CDR3 protein: CASSVGPPGQGSSVEQYF
CDR3 DNA: TGTGCCAGTAGTGTGGGGCCTCCGGGACAGGGGAGTTCGGTCGAGCAGTACTTC
D gene: TRBD1
clone size: .
V gene: TRBV19
J gene: TRBJ2-7

CDR3 protein: CASSNGGTDTQYF
CDR3 DNA: TGTGCCAGCAGCAACGGCGGCACAGATACGCAGTATTTT
D gene: .
clone size: .
V gene: TRBV7-3
J gene: TRBJ2-3

CDR3 protein: CASSVTGNTEAFF
CDR3 DNA: TGCGCCAGCAGCGTTACAGGGAACACTGAAGCTTTCTTT
D gene: .
clone size: .
V gene: TRBV5-1
J gene: TRBJ1-1

CDR3 protein: CASSSTGTNEKLFF
CDR3 DNA: TGTGCCAGCAGCTCGACAGGGACTAATGAAAAACTGTTTTTT
D gene: TRBD1
clone size: .
V gene: TRBV7-8
J gene: TRBJ1-4

CDR3 protein: CASSFDASGSNEQFF
CDR3 DNA: TGTGCCAGCAGCTTTGACGCTAGCGGGAGTAATGAGCAGTTCTTC
D gene: TRBD2
clone size: .
V gene: TRBV11-3
J gene: TRBJ2-1

CDR3 protein: CASSSSGERDEQFF
CDR3 DNA: TGTGCCAGCAGTTCTAGCGGGGAGAGGGATGAGCAGTTCTTC
D gene: TRBD2
clone size: .
V gene: TRBV6-4
J gene: TRBJ2-1

CDR3 protein: CASSILAESTDTQYF
CDR3 DNA: TGTGCCAGTAGTATTTTGGCAGAAAGCACAGATACGCAGTATTTT
D gene: .
clone size: few
V gene: TRBV19
J gene: TRBJ2-3

CDR3 protein: CASELRVADNSPLHF
CDR3 DNA: TGTGCCAGTGAATTGAGGGTGGCAGATAATTCACCCCTCCACTTT
D gene: .
clone size: .
V gene: TRBV6-6
J gene: TRBJ1-6

CDR3 protein: CASSLAHRNEQFF
CDR3 DNA: TGTGCCAGCAGCTTAGCACACAGGAATGAGCAGTTCTTC
D gene: .
clone size: .
V gene: TRBV7-9
J gene: TRBJ2-1